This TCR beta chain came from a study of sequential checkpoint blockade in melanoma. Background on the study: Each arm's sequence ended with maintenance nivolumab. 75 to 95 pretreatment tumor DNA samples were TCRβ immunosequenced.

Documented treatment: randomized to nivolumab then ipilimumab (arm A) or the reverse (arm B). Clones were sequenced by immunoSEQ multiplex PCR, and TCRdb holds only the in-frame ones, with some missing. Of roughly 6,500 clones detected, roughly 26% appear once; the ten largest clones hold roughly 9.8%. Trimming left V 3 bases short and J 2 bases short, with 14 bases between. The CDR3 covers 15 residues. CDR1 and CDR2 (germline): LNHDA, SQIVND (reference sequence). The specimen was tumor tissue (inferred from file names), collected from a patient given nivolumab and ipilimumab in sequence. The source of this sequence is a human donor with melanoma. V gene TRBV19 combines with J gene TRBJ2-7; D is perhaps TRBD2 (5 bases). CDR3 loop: CASSISAVPPYEQYF. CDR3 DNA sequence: TGTGCCAGTAGTATCTCAGCGGTCCCTCCCTACGAGCAGTACTTC.